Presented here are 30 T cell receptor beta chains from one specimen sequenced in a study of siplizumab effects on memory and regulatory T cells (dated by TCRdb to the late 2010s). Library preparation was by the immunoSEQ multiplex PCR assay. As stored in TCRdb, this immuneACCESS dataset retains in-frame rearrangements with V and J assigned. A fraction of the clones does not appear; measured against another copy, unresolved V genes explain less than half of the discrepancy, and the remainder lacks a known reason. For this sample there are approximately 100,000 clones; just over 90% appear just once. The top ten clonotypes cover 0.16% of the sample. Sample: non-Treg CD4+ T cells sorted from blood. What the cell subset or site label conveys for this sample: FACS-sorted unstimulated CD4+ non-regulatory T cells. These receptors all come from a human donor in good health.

The CDR3 protein is CASSRAGRGGTDTQYF. In DNA, the CDR3 is TGCGCCAGCAGCCGGGCAGGCCGGGGGGGCACAGATACGCAGTATTTT. The genes are TRBV4-1 and TRBJ2-3, with 7 bases that match TRBD2. There are 16 residues in the CDR3. V shed 4 bases and J 1 base; nucleotides not matched to a gene: 8. Germline V gene sequence: CDR1 MGHRA, CDR2 YSYEKL.

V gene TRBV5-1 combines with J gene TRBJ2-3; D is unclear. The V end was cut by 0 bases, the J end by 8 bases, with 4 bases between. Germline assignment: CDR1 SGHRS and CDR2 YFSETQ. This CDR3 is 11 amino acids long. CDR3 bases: TGCGCCAGCAGCTTGGAGGTTACGCAGTATTTT. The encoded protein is CASSLEVTQYF.

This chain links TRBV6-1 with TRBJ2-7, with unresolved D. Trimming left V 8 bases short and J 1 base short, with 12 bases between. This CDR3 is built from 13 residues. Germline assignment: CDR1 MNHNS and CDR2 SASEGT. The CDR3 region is CASHPGVSYEQYF. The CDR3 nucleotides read TGTGCCAGCCACCCTGGCGTGTCCTACGAGCAGTACTTC.

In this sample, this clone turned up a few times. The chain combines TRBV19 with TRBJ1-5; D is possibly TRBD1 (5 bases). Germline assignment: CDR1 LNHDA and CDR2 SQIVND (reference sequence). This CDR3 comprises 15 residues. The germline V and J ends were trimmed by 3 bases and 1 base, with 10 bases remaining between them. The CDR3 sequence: CASSIGGGSNQPQHF. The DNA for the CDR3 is TGTGCCAGTAGTATTGGCGGGGGAAGCAATCAGCCCCAGCATTTT.

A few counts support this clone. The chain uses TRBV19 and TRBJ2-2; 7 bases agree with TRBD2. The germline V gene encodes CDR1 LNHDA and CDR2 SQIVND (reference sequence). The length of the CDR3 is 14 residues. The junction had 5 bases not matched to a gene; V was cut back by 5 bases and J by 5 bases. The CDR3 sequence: CASSGGRATGELFF. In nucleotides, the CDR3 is TGTGCCAGTAGTGGTGGGAGGGCGACCGGGGAGCTGTTTTTT.

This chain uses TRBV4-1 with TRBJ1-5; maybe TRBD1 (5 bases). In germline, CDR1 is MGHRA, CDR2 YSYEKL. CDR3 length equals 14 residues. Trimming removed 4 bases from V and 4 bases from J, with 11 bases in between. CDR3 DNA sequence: TGCGCCAGCAGCCCCGGGAGGGGTAATCAGCCCCAGCATTTT. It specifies CASSPGRGNQPQHF.

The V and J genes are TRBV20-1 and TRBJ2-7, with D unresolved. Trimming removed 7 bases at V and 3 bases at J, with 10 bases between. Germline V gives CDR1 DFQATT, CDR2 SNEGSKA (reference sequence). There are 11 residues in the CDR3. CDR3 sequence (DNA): TGCAGTGTAGGGCAGAACTACGAGCAGTACTTC. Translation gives CSVGQNYEQYF.

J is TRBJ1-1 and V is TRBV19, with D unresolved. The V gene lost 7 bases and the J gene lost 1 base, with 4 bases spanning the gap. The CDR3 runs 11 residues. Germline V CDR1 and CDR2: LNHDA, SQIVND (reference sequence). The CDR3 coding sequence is TGTGCCAGTAATCAGAACACTGAAGCTTTCTTT. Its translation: CASNQNTEAFF.

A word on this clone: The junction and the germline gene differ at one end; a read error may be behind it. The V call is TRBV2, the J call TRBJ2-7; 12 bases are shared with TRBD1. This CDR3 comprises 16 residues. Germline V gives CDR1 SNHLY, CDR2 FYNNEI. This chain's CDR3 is CVSIRGQGARSYEQYF. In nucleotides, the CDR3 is TGTGTCAGCATTCGGGGACAGGGGGCCCGATCCTACGAGCAGTACTTC.

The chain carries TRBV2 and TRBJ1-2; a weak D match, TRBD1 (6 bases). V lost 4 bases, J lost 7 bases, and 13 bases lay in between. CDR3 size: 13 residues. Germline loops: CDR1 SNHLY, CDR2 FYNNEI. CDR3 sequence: CASSGSRGPGYTF. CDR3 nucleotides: TGTGCCAGCAGTGGCAGCAGGGGTCCTGGCTACACCTTC.

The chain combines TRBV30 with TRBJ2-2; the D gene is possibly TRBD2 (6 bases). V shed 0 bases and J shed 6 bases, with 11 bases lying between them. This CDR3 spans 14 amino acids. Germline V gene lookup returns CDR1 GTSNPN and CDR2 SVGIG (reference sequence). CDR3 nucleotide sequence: TGTGCCTGGAGTGTTGGTACTAGCTCCGGGGAGCTGTTTTTT. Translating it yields CAWSVGTSSGELFF.

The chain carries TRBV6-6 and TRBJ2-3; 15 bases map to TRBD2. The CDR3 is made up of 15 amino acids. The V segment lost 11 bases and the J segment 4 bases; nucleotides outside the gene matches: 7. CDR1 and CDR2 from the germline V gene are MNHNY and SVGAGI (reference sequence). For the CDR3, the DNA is TGTGCCGCGGGGACTAGCGGGGGGAGGGCAGATACGCAGTATTTT. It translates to CAAGTSGGRADTQYF.

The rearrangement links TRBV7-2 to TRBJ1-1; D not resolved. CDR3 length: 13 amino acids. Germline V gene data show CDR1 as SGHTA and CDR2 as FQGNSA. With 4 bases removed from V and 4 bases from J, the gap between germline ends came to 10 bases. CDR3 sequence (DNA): TGTGCCAGCAGCTCTAATCTAATCACTGAAGCTTTCTTT. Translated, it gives CASSSNLITEAFF.

In DNA form, the CDR3 reads TGTGCCAGCAGCTTATCTGCGGGGTCCGGGGAGCTGTTTTTT. This encodes CASSLSAGSGELFF. The genes are TRBV11-2 and TRBJ2-2, with D perhaps TRBD2 (6 bases). The CDR3 is 14 residues long. Trimming left V 2 bases short and J 6 bases short, with 10 bases between. Per the germline V gene, CDR1 is SGHAT and CDR2 is FQNNGV.

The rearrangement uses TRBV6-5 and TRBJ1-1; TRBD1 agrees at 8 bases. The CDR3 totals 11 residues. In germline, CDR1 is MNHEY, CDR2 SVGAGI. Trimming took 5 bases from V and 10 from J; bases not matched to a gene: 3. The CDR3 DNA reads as TGTGCCAGCAGTAACAGGGGGGGAGCTTTCTTT. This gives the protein CASSNRGGAFF.

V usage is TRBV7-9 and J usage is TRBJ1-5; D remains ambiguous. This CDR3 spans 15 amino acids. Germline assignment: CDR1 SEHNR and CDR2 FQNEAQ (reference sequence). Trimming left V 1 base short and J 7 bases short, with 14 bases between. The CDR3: CASSLDGASGQPQHF. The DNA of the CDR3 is TGTGCCAGCAGCTTAGATGGAGCATCCGGGCAGCCCCAGCATTTT.

The CDR3 region has the DNA TGTGCCAGCAGTAAACCGAATCAGCCCCAGCATTTT. This codes for CASSKPNQPQHF. The J gene is TRBJ1-5, the V gene TRBV7-8; D gene ambiguous. Germline V gene data show CDR1 as SGHVS and CDR2 as FQNEAQ. V dropped 6 bases and J dropped 4 bases, with 7 bases sitting between them. This CDR3 spans 12 amino acids.

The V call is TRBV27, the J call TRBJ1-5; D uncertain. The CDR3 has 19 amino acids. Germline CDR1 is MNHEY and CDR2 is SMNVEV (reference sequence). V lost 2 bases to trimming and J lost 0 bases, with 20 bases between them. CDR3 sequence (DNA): TGTGCCAGCAGTTTAGGACGGGTCGGACGGGGAGATAGCAATCAGCCCCAGCATTTT. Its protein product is CASSLGRVGRGDSNQPQHF.

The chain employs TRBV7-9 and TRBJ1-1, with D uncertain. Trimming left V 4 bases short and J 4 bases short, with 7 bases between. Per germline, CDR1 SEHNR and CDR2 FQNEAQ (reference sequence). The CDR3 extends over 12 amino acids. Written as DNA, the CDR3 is TGTGCCAGCAGCTGGGAAGTCACTGAAGCTTTCTTT. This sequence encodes CASSWEVTEAFF. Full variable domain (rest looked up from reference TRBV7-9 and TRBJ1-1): DTGVSQNPRHKITKRGQNVTFRCDPISEHNRLYWYRQTLGQGPEFLTYFQNEAQLEKSRLLSDRFSAERPKGSFSTLEIQRTEQGDSAMYLCASSWEVTEAFFGQGTRLTVV.

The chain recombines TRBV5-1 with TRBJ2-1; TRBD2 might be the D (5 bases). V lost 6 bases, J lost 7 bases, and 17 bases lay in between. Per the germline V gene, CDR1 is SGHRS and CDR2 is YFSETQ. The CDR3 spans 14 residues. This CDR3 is CASTPRVASNEQFF. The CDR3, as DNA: TGCGCCAGCACCCCGAGGGTGGCCTCTAATGAGCAGTTCTTC.

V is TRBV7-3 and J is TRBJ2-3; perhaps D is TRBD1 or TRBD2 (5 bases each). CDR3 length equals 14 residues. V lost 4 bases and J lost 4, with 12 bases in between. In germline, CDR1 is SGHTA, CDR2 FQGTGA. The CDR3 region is CASSSFLGADTQYF. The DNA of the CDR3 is TGTGCCAGCAGCTCTTTTTTGGGGGCAGATACGCAGTATTTT.

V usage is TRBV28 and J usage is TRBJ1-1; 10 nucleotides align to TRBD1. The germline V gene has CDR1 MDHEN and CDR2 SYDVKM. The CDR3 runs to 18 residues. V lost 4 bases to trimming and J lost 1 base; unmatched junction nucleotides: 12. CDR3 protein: CASSSHGQGVLWNTEAFF. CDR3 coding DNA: TGTGCCAGCAGTTCCCACGGACAGGGGGTGTTGTGGAACACTGAAGCTTTCTTT.

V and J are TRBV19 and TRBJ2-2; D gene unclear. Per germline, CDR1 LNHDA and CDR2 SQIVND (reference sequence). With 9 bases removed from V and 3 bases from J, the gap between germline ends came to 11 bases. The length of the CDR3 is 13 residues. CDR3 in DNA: TGTGCCAGCCCAAAGGTGGACACCGGGGAGCTGTTTTTT. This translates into CASPKVDTGELFF.

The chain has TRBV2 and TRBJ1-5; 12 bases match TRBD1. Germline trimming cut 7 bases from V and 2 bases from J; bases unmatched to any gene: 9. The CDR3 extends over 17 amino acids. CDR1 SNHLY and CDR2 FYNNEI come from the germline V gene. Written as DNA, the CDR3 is TGTGCCAGCAATCGGGACAGGGGGCCGATAGGCAATCAGCCCCAGCATTTT. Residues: CASNRDRGPIGNQPQHF.

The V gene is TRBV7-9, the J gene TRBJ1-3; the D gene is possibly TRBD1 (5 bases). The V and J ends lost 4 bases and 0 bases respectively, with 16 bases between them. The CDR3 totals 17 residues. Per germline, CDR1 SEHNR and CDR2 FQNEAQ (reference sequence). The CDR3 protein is CASSSGAGGDSGNTIYF. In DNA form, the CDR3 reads TGTGCCAGCAGCTCCGGGGCCGGAGGCGACTCTGGAAACACCATATATTTT.

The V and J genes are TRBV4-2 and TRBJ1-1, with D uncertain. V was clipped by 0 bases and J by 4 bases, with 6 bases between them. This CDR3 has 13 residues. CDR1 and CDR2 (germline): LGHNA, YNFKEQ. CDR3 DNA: TGTGCCAGCAGCCAAGAGCGGGGCACTGAAGCTTTCTTT. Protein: CASSQERGTEAFF.

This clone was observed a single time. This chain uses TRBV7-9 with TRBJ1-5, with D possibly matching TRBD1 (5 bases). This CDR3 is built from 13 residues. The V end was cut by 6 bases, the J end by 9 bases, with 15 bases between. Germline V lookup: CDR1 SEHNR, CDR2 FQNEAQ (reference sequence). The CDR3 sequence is CASSRDSQGPQHF. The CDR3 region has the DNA TGTGCCAGCAGTCGGGACTCCCAGGGGCCCCAGCATTTT.

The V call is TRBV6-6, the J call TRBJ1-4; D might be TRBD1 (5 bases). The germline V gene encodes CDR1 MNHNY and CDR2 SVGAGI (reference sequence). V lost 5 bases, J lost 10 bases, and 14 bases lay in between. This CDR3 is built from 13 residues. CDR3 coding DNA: TGTGCCAGCAGTCCTTATGGGGGGGGAAAACTGTTTTTT. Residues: CASSPYGGGKLFF.

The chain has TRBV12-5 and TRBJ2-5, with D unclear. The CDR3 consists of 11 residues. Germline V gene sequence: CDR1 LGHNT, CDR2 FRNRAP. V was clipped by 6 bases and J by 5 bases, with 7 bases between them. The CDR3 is CASGQGETQYF. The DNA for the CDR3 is TGTGCTAGTGGCCAAGGGGAGACCCAGTACTTC.

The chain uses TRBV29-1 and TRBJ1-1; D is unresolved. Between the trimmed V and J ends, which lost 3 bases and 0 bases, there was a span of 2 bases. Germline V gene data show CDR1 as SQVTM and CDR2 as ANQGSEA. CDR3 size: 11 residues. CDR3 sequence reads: CSVEVNTEAFF. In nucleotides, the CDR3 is TGCAGCGTTGAGGTGAACACTGAAGCTTTCTTT.